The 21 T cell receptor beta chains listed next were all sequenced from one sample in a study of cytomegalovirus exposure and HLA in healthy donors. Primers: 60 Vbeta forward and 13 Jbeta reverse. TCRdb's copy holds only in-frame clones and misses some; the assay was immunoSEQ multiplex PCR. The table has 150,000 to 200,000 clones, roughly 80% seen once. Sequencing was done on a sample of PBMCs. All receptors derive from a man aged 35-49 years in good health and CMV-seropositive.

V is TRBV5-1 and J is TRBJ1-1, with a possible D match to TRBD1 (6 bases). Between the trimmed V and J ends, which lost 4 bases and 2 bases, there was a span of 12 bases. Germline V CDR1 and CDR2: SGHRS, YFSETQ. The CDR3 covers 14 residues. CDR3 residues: CASSRDTGNTEAFF. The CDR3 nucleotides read TGCGCCAGCAGCCGGGACACCGGAAACACTGAAGCTTTCTTT.

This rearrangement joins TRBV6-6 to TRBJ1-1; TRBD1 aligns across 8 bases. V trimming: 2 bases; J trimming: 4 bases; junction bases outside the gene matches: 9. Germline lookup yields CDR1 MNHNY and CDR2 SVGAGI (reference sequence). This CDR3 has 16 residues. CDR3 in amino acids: CASSYTPPGGGTEAFF. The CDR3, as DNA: TGTGCCAGCAGTTACACCCCACCAGGGGGCGGCACTGAAGCTTTCTTT.

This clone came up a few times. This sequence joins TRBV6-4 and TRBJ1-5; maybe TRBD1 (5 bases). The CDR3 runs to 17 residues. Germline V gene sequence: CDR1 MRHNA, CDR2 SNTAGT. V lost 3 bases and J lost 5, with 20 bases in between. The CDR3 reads CASSEWASWGGDQPQHF. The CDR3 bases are TGTGCCAGCAGTGAATGGGCCTCCTGGGGGGGGGATCAGCCCCAGCATTTT.

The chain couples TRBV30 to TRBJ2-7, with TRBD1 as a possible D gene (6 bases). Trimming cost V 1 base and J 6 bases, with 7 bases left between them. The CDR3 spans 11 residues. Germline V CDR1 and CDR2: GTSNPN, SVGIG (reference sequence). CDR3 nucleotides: TGTGCCTGGAGTGACAGGGTCGAGCAGTACTTC. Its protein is CAWSDRVEQYF.

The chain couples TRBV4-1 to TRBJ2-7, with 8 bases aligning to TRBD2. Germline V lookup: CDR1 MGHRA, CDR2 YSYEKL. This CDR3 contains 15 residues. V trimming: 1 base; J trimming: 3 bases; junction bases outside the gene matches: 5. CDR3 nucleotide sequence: TGCGCCAGCAGCCAAGCCCTAGCGGGTATCTACGAGCAGTACTTC. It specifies CASSQALAGIYEQYF.

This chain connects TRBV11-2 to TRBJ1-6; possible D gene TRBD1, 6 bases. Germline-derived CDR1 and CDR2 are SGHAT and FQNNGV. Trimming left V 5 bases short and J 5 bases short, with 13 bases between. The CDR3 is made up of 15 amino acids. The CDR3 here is CASSPQQGDNSPLHF. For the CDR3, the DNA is TGTGCCAGCAGCCCGCAACAGGGAGATAATTCACCCCTCCACTTT.

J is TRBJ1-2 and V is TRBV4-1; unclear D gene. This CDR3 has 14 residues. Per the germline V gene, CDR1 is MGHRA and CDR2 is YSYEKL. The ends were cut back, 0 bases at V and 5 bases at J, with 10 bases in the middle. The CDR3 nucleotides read TGCGCCAGCAGCCAAGAGGCGGGTGGTTATGGCTACACCTTC. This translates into CASSQEAGGYGYTF.

The DNA of the CDR3 is TGCGCCAGCAGCTTTGGGACTAGCGGGAGAGCCTACGAGCAGTACTTC. This encodes CASSFGTSGRAYEQYF. The chain combines TRBV5-1 with TRBJ2-7; 14 nucleotides match TRBD2. The germline gives CDR1 SGHRS, CDR2 YFSETQ. The CDR3 length is 16 residues. Unmatched junction bases numbered 3, after V lost 2 bases and J lost 2 bases.

Here the CDR3 reads CASSLWGLLANEQFF. Here the CDR3 DNA reads TGTGCCAGCAGCTTATGGGGACTTCTCGCCAATGAGCAGTTCTTC. This chain connects TRBV11-1 to TRBJ2-1; weak D call: TRBD2 (6 bases). Germline CDR1 reads SGHAT; CDR2 reads FQDESV (reference sequence). This CDR3 is built from 15 residues. The ends were cut back, 2 bases at V and 6 bases at J, with 14 bases in the middle.

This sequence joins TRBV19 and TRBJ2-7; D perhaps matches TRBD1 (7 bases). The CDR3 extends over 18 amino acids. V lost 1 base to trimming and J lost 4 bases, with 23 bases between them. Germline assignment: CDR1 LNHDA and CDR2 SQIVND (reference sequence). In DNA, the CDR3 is TGTGCCAGTAGTATAGGAGCTCAGGGGGGTTCGTCTATTTACGAGCAGTACTTC. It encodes CASSIGAQGGSSIYEQYF.

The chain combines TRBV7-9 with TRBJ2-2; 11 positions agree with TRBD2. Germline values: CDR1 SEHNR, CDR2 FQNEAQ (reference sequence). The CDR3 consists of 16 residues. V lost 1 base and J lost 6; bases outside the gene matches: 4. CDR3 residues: CASSLGLAGSAGELFF. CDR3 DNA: TGTGCCAGCAGCTTAGGACTAGCGGGGAGCGCCGGGGAGCTGTTTTTT.

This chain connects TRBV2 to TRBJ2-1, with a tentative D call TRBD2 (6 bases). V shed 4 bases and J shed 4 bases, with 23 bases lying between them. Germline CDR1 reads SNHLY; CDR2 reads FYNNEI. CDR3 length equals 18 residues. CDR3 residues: CASSGGSRGIGVYNEQFF. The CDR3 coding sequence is TGTGCCAGCAGTGGGGGGAGTCGGGGGATAGGGGTTTACAATGAGCAGTTCTTC.

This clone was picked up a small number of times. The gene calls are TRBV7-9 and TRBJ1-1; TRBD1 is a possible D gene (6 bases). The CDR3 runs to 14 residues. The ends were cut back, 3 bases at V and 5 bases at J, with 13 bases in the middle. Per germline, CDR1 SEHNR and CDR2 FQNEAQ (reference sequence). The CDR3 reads CASSFHREGTEAFF. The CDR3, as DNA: TGTGCCAGCAGCTTCCACAGGGAGGGGACTGAAGCTTTCTTT.

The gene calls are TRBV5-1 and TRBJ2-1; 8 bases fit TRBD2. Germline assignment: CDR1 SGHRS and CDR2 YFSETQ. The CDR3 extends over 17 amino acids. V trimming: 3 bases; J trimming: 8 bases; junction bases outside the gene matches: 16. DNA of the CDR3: TGCGCCAGCAGCTATCCATCCCCTACTAGCGGAACGGATGAGCAGTTCTTC. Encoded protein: CASSYPSPTSGTDEQFF.

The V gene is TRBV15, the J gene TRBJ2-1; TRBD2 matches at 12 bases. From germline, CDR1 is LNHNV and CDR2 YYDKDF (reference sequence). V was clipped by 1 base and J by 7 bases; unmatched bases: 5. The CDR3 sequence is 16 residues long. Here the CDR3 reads CATSRALAGGPNEQFF. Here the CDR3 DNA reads TGTGCCACCAGCAGAGCTCTAGCGGGAGGGCCTAATGAGCAGTTCTTC.

In DNA, the CDR3 is TGCAGCGTTGGGGGACAGGGCAATCAGCCCCAGCATTTT. It translates to CSVGGQGNQPQHF. The chain couples TRBV29-1 to TRBJ1-5; 8 bases align to TRBD1. CDR1 SQVTM and CDR2 ANQGSEA come from the germline V gene. This CDR3 contains 13 residues. After removal of 4 bases from V and 2 bases from J, the junction contained 1 base not matched to a gene.

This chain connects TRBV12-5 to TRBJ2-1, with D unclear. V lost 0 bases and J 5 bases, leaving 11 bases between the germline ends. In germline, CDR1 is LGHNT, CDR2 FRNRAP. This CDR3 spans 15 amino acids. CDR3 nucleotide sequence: TGTGCTAGTGGTTTGGTAAGAGGCGGCAACAATGAGCAGTTCTTC. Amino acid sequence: CASGLVRGGNNEQFF. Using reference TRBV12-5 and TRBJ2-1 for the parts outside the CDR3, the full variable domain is DARVTQTPRHKVTEMGQEVTMRCQPILGHNTVFWYRQTMMQGLELLAYFRNRAPLDDSGMPKDRFSAEMPDATLATLKIQPSEPRDSAVYFCASGLVRGGNNEQFFGPGTRLTVL.

CDR3 loop: CGVATERDYGYTF. CDR3 coding DNA: TGTGGTGTGGCGACAGAACGGGACTATGGCTACACCTTC. V and J are TRBV28 and TRBJ1-2, with D perhaps matching TRBD1 (5 bases). Germline V gene lookup returns CDR1 MDHEN and CDR2 SYDVKM. This CDR3 spans 13 amino acids.

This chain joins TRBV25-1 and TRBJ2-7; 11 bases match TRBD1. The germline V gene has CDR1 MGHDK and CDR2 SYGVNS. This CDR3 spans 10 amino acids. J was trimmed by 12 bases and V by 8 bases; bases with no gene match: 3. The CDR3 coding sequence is TGTGCCAGCGGGACAGGGGGGTTGTACTTC. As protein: CASGTGGLYF.

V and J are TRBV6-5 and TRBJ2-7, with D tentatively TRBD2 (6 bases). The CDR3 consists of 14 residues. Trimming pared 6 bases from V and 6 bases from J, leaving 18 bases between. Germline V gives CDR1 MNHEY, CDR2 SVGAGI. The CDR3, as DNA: TGTGCCAGCAGCTACAGACTAGGGATTGGCGAGCAGTACTTC. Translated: CASSYRLGIGEQYF.

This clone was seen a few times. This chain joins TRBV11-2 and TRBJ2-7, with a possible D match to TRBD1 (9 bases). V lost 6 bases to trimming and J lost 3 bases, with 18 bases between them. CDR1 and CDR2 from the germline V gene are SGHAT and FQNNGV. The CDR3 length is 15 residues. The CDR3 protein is CASSPSGGQGYEQYF. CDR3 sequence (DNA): TGTGCCAGCAGTCCAAGCGGGGGACAGGGCTACGAGCAGTACTTC.